This is a list of T cell receptor beta chains from one sample in a study of shared T cell receptors in the human thymus. Profiled with immunoSEQ multiplex PCR; TCRdb holds only in-frame clones, not every one. The table records 600,000 or so clones, approximately 87% of them present only once. The data also belong to a second study, concerning human thymus T cells.

The sequenced sample consisted of thymocytes. These receptors all stem from a boy under three years old with a congenital heart defect. Each CDR3 is given without its conserved first and last residue. D genes are given only for firm matches. Clone size is stated in some rows and not others, as once, few, many or a class when expanded.

>.|TRBD2|TRBV5-8
ASGPRGDYNEQF
>.|.|TRBV29-1
SVDKTGSNEKLF
>.|TRBD2|TRBV18
ASSPRRQAGLAGPTYEQY
>.|.|TRBV19
ASSSRDTYGYT
>.|.|TRBV7-3
ASSQVGGHTDTQY
>few|TRBD2|TRBV4-2
ASSPSGTYEQY
>.|TRBD1|TRBV18
ASSPSNRGTTLEAF
>.|TRBD1|TRBV11-2
ASSLPRTGQIYEQY
>.|TRBD1|TRBV29-1
SVEETGGSGANVLT
>.|TRBD1|TRBV28
ASSPGQGTYEQY
>.|TRBD1|TRBV19
ASSRTGGRNQPQH
>.|TRBD1|TRBV5-8
ASSPGTGDYSNQPQH
>.|.|TRBV6-1
ASSERTESSTNEKLF
>.|.|TRBV7-2
ATLPAALSGYT
>.|.|TRBV25-1
ASSSSLGVSDEQF
>.|.|TRBV5-1
ASSLGATTAADTQY
>once|.|TRBV7-9
ASRSLGRSTDTQY
>.|.|TRBV7-6
ASSPVAGGQAFFT
>.|.|TRBV19
ASRPGHIQETQY
>.|TRBD2|TRBV30
AWSVPPAGGKETQY
>.|.|TRBV27
ASSSPGRCLGEQF
>.|.|TRBV28
ASSFKGLPSYEQY
>once|TRBD1|TRBV5-1
ASSLGCDRVFLPPDTQY
>.|TRBD1|TRBV14
ASSQVRTGWETQY
>.|TRBD2|TRBV10-3
AVGSWREGTGANVLT
>.|TRBD1|TRBV28
ASSRWDRAVNEKLF
>.|.|TRBV9
ASSVGGDTGELF
>few|.|TRBV5-1
ASSLASSNTEAF
>.|TRBD1|TRBV18
ASSPNSMTGGYQPQH
>.|TRBD1|TRBV7-3
ASSSRGTGKDNEQF
>.|TRBD1|TRBV6-1
ASSEATGTGEYNEQF
>.|TRBD1|TRBV28
ASSPGTVMFYEQY
>.|.|TRBV25-1
ASSYNREGDGELF
>few|.|TRBV6-1
ASRSTAKDGDGYT
>.|TRBD1|TRBV19
ASTHLRGRCTEAF
>.|.|TRBV18
ASSRNREWNTEAF
>once|.|TRBV30
AWTEGDVGEKLF
>few|TRBD1|TRBV14
ASSPDREAGNTIY